These T cell receptor beta chains were read from a single sample in a study of siplizumab effects on memory and regulatory T cells. Only in-frame clones appear in the TCRdb table, and some are missing; sequencing was by immunoSEQ multiplex PCR. The data hold around 94,000 clones, with about 90% observed a single time. The specimen was CD4+ T cells sorted from blood. Source of these receptors: a human donor in good health. CDR3s include the opening cysteine and the closing phenylalanine or tryptophan. A D gene is named only where the DNA matches it firmly. Rows give clone size only sometimes, using once, few, many, or a class for an expanded clone.

V gene,clone size,D gene,J gene,CDR3 protein,CDR3 DNA
TRBV18,NA,NA,TRBJ2-3,CASSLGPKDTQYF,TGTGCCAGCTCACTCGGACCGAAAGATACGCAGTATTTT
TRBV19,NA,NA,TRBJ1-1,CASSIPGGWAFF,TGTGCCAGTAGTATACCCGGGGGGTGGGCTTTCTTT
TRBV28,NA,NA,TRBJ1-1,CASSLRPRGAFF,TGTGCCAGCAGTTTACGGCCCCGGGGAGCTTTCTTT
TRBV7-3,NA,NA,TRBJ2-7,CASSANPSRVGGEQYF,TGTGCCAGCAGCGCAAATCCGTCCAGGGTCGGGGGCGAGCAGTACTTC
TRBV10-2,few,TRBD2,TRBJ2-7,CASSWPLAGAGEIYEQYF,TGCGCCAGCAGTTGGCCTCTAGCGGGAGCGGGGGAAATCTACGAGCAGTACTTC
TRBV15,NA,NA,TRBJ2-2,CATSRDLSRGWDTGELFF,TGTGCCACCAGCAGAGATCTGTCGAGGGGGTGGGACACCGGGGAGCTGTTTTTT
TRBV2,few,NA,TRBJ1-3,CASSETRAPGNTIYF,TGTGCCAGCAGTGAAACGAGGGCTCCTGGAAACACCATATATTTT
TRBV5-1,NA,NA,TRBJ2-7,CASSLGGGYEQYF,TGCGCCAGCAGCTTGGGAGGGGGATACGAGCAGTACTTC
TRBV7-3,NA,NA,TRBJ1-1,CASSLNRPGATEAFF,TGTGCCAGCAGCTTAAATCGCCCGGGGGCAACTGAAGCTTTCTTT
TRBV28,NA,TRBD2,TRBJ2-3,CASSLLPLAADTQYF,TGTGCCAGCAGTTTACTCCCACTAGCGGCCGATACGCAGTATTTT
TRBV19,NA,NA,TRBJ1-1,CASRDMNTEAFF,TGTGCCTCAAGAGATATGAACACTGAAGCTTTCTTT
TRBV10-3,NA,NA,TRBJ2-5,CAISAGRYQETQYF,TGTGCCATCAGTGCTGGGAGGTACCAAGAGACCCAGTACTTC
TRBV7-8,NA,NA,TRBJ2-5,CASSLGTEETQYF,TGTGCCAGCAGCTTAGGGACAGAAGAGACCCAGTACTTC
TRBV11-2,NA,TRBD1,TRBJ1-1,CASSLGIDRAAFF,TGTGCCAGCAGCTTAGGCATCGACAGGGCGGCTTTCTTT
TRBV18,NA,NA,TRBJ1-2,CASSLGRGDGLEGYTF,TGTGCCAGCTCATTAGGACGGGGCGATGGGCTCGAGGGCTACACCTTC
TRBV7-2,NA,NA,TRBJ2-7,CASSLNWPYEQYF,TGTGCCAGCAGCTTAAATTGGCCCTACGAGCAGTACTTC
TRBV29-1,NA,NA,TRBJ2-2,CSVEYLTGEPGELFF,TGCAGCGTTGAATACTTGACAGGTGAACCCGGGGAGCTGTTTTTT
TRBV4-1,NA,NA,TRBJ1-4,CASTQRDKDSNEKLFF,TGCGCCAGCACTCAACGGGACAAAGACTCAAATGAAAAACTGTTTTTT
TRBV19,NA,TRBD2,TRBJ2-6,CASNPGLAAPGANVLTF,TGTGCCTCCAACCCGGGACTAGCGGCCCCTGGGGCCAACGTCCTGACTTTC
TRBV9,NA,NA,TRBJ2-7,CASSPRGHSSSYEQYF,TGTGCCAGCAGCCCTCGGGGACATTCGAGCTCCTACGAGCAGTACTTC
TRBV6-1,NA,TRBD1,TRBJ2-7,CASSEWDRFAYEQYF,TGTGCCAGCAGTGAATGGGACAGGTTTGCCTACGAGCAGTACTTC
TRBV28,NA,NA,TRBJ2-5,CASSFQTQTQYF,TGTGCCAGCAGTTTCCAAACTCAGACCCAGTACTTC
TRBV6-4,NA,TRBD2,TRBJ2-3,CASSLAGEADTQYF,TGTGCCAGCAGTCTAGCGGGAGAGGCAGATACGCAGTATTTT
TRBV28,NA,TRBD1,TRBJ1-1,CASRKQGASAEAFF,TGTGCCAGCAGAAAACAGGGGGCATCGGCTGAAGCTTTCTTT
TRBV10-3,once,NA,TRBJ2-2,CAIGRESIGELFF,TGTGCCATCGGCCGGGAGTCTATCGGGGAGCTGTTTTTT
TRBV4-2,NA,NA,TRBJ2-7,CASSQDRTASYEQYF,TGTGCCAGCAGCCAAGATCGAACAGCGTCCTACGAGCAGTACTTC
TRBV9,NA,NA,TRBJ2-2,CASSVAKGITGELFF,TGTGCCAGCAGCGTAGCAAAGGGGATCACCGGGGAGCTGTTTTTT
TRBV18,once,NA,TRBJ2-4,CASSLDRKNIQYF,TGTGCCAGCTCACTCGACAGGAAAAACATTCAGTACTTC
TRBV15,NA,NA,TRBJ1-1,CATSRGGTPNTEAFF,TGTGCCACCAGCAGGGGGGGGACACCGAACACTGAAGCTTTCTTT
TRBV18,NA,NA,TRBJ2-3,CASSRVNTDTQYF,TGTGCCAGCTCACGGGTCAACACAGATACGCAGTATTTT
TRBV28,NA,NA,TRBJ1-5,CASSFFQGNGNQPQHF,TGTGCCAGCAGTTTTTTCCAGGGAAACGGGAATCAGCCCCAGCATTTT
TRBV5-1,NA,TRBD1,TRBJ2-5,CASSFRDRGETQYF,TGCGCCAGCAGCTTCAGGGACAGGGGAGAGACCCAGTACTTC
TRBV5-1,NA,TRBD1,TRBJ1-4,CASSSDRASLRSNEKLFF,TGCGCCAGCAGCTCAGACAGGGCCTCCCTCCGATCTAATGAAAAACTGTTTTTT
TRBV29-1,NA,TRBD1,TRBJ1-2,CTVQGGGYTF,TGCACCGTGCAGGGGGGTGGCTACACCTTC
TRBV6-6,NA,NA,TRBJ2-7,CASTLRQSYEQYF,TGTGCCAGCACCCTGCGACAGTCATACGAGCAGTACTTC
TRBV11-1,NA,TRBD2,TRBJ2-7,CASSLGSSGTEYF,TGTGCCAGCAGCTTAGGTTCCAGCGGGACTGAGTACTTC
TRBV9,NA,NA,TRBJ1-2,CASSVAPGMKNYGYTF,TGTGCCAGCAGCGTAGCGCCTGGAATGAAAAACTATGGCTACACCTTC
TRBV10-3,once,NA,TRBJ1-2,CAASRAEYGYTF,TGTGCCGCCAGCAGGGCCGAGTATGGCTACACCTTC
TRBV29-1,few,NA,TRBJ2-5,CSVAVGQETQYF,TGCAGCGTTGCCGTGGGCCAAGAGACCCAGTACTTC
TRBV19,NA,TRBD1,TRBJ2-5,CASSYAGGNIGAQYF,TGTGCCAGTAGCTATGCAGGGGGAAATATAGGGGCCCAGTACTTC
TRBV30,NA,NA,TRBJ1-3,CAWSVGVSGNTIYF,TGTGCCTGGAGTGTAGGGGTTTCTGGAAACACCATATATTTT
TRBV10-3,once,NA,TRBJ2-2,CAISEPGRSTGELFF,TGTGCCATCAGTGAACCGGGGAGGTCTACCGGGGAGCTGTTTTTT
TRBV28,NA,TRBD2,TRBJ2-1,CASSFAGGTSGNEQFF,TGTGCCAGCAGTTTTGCTGGCGGGACTAGCGGCAATGAGCAGTTCTTC
TRBV25-1,NA,NA,TRBJ1-1,CASRGPGGLTRLNTEAFF,TGTGCCAGCAGAGGGCCGGGGGGTCTTACAAGGCTGAACACTGAAGCTTTCTTT
TRBV5-1,NA,NA,TRBJ1-2,CASSLGSDRKYGYTF,TGCGCCAGCAGCTTGGGATCCGACAGAAAATATGGCTACACCTTC
TRBV19,NA,NA,TRBJ1-5,CASSMGTGYSNQPQHF,TGTGCCAGTAGTATGGGGACTGGATATAGCAATCAGCCCCAGCATTTT
TRBV5-1,NA,NA,TRBJ2-5,CASSFETRSVLQTQYF,TGCGCCAGCAGCTTCGAGACTAGGAGTGTCTTGCAGACCCAGTACTTC
TRBV10-2,NA,TRBD2,TRBJ2-1,CASRGTSGRVTEQFF,TGCGCCAGCAGAGGGACTAGCGGGAGGGTGACTGAGCAGTTCTTC
TRBV6-6,NA,NA,TRBJ2-2,CASSSQGYTGELFF,TGTGCCAGCAGTTCGCAGGGGTACACCGGGGAGCTGTTTTTT
TRBV19,NA,NA,TRBJ2-3,CASSIFRDPALTDTQYF,TGTGCCAGTAGTATCTTTCGGGATCCAGCCCTCACAGATACGCAGTATTTT
TRBV6-5,NA,NA,TRBJ2-7,CASRGNADSYEQYF,TGTGCCAGCCGGGGGAACGCAGACTCCTACGAGCAGTACTTC
TRBV27,NA,TRBD1,TRBJ2-1,CASSRYRGSYNEQFF,TGTGCCAGCAGTCGATACAGGGGCTCCTACAATGAGCAGTTCTTC
TRBV30,NA,NA,TRBJ2-3,CAGGRDTQYF,TGTGCCGGGGGGCGGGATACGCAGTATTTT